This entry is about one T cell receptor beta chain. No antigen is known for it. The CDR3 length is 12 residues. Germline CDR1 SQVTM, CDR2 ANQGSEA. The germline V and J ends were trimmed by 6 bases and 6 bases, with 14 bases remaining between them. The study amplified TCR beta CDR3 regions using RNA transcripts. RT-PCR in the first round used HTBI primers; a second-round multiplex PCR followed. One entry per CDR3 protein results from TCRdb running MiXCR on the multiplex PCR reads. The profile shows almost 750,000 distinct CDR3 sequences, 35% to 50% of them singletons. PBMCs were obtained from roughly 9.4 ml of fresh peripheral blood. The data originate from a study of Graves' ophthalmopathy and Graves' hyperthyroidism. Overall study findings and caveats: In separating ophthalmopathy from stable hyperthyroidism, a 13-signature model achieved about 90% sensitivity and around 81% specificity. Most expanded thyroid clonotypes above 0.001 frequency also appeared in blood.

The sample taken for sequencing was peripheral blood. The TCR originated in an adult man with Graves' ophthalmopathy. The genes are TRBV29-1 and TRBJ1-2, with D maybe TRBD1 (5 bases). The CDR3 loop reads CSVLRTRNGYTF. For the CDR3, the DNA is TGCAGCGTCCTACGGACACGGAATGGCTACACCTTC.